This TCR beta chain came from a study of tumor and adjacent non-tumor tissue in lung cancer. The library came from three nested PCR rounds adapted from ARM-PCR protocols. MiXCR, run by TCRdb on the multiplex PCR reads, gives a single entry per CDR3 protein. The sample lists approximately 66,000 distinct CDR3 sequences; 61% were seen once. The template was RNA from unsorted bulk tissue. This non-tumor lung sample came from over 3 cm beyond the tumor edge. Points on this clonotype: At one end the junction does not follow the germline gene, possibly because of a read error.

Germline V gives CDR1 SGHDT, CDR2 YYEEEE. The CDR3 is 15 amino acids. This TCR was recovered from a man in his 70s with non-small cell lung cancer. The specimen was distant non-tumor lung tissue. V is TRBV5-6 and J is TRBJ2-3; D may be TRBD2 (7 bases). CDR3: CASSGNRGGTDTQFF. DNA for the CDR3: TGTGCAAGCAGCGGAAACCGCGGGGGCACAGATACGCAGTTTTTT.